One sample yielded the 20 T cell receptor beta chains listed below, sequenced in a study of regulatory and conventional T cells in RAG deficiency. The data were produced by immunoSEQ multiplex PCR, yet TCRdb's version contains in-frame clones alone and is incomplete. Of around 29,000 clones listed, 75% to 95% are singletons. Genomic DNA came from blood regulatory T cells gated CD4+ CD25-high CD127-low. These same data were also listed under a study on regulatory T cells. From that second work: Primers: 52 TRBV forward and 13 TRBJ reverse.

The sequencing sample was made of Tregs sorted from blood. Receptor source: a human donor in good health.

This clone has more than one count but fewer than ten. The chain joins TRBV6-5 to TRBJ2-5; 7 positions match TRBD1. Germline assignment: CDR1 MNHEY and CDR2 SVGAGI. V gave up 6 bases and J gave up 2 bases; unmatched junction bases: 9. CDR3 length: 15 amino acids. The CDR3 protein is CASSPTTGPQETQYF. The CDR3 bases are TGTGCCAGCAGCCCCACGACAGGGCCGCAAGAGACCCAGTACTTC.

V usage is TRBV9 and J usage is TRBJ2-2, with 8 bases lining up with TRBD1. The CDR3 loop spans 13 amino acids. From germline, CDR1 is SGDLS and CDR2 YYNGEE. V lost 3 bases to trimming and J lost 8 bases; unmatched junction nucleotides: 3. Written as DNA, the CDR3 is TGTGCCAGCAGCGCCAGGGGGCCGGGGGAGCTGTTTTTT. Translation gives CASSARGPGELFF.

This clone has just one count. J is TRBJ1-6 and V is TRBV5-4; D perhaps matches TRBD1 (6 bases). The germline gives CDR1 SGHNT, CDR2 YYREEE (reference sequence). The CDR3 loop spans 18 amino acids. Trimming took off 4 bases at V and 0 bases at J, with 17 bases between the two ends. CDR3 nucleotides: TGTGCCAGCAGCCCCACGAGACAGGCGAGCTCCTATAATTCACCCCTCCACTTT. Translating gives CASSPTRQASSYNSPLHF.

In its sample, this clone was seen once. The CDR3 here is CASSEKWGVPGELFF. As DNA, the CDR3 is TGTGCCAGCAGTGAAAAATGGGGGGTCCCCGGGGAGCTGTTTTTT. The chain couples TRBV6-1 to TRBJ2-2; perhaps TRBD2 as D (6 bases). Trimming removed 2 bases from V and 6 bases from J, with 13 bases in between. CDR3 length: 15 residues. Germline loops: CDR1 MNHNS, CDR2 SASEGT.

This clone was observed once. The chain joins TRBV10-3 to TRBJ1-1; tentative D call: TRBD1 (5 bases). V lost 5 bases and J 4 bases, leaving 14 bases between the germline ends. The CDR3 length is 14 residues. Per germline, CDR1 ENHRY and CDR2 SYGVKD. The CDR3: CAISMGGGATEAFF. CDR3 DNA: TGTGCCATCAGTATGGGGGGAGGGGCCACTGAAGCTTTCTTT.

The chain is built from TRBV7-2 and TRBJ1-2, with D maybe TRBD1 (6 bases). CDR1 is SGHTA and CDR2 is FQGNSA in the germline V gene. The V end lost 5 bases, the J end lost 3 bases, and 19 bases lay between the germline ends. The CDR3 is 16 residues long. The CDR3 sequence is CASSPLRGGPYYGYTF. CDR3 DNA sequence: TGTGCCAGCAGCCCCCTACGGGGGGGGCCCTACTATGGCTACACCTTC. Drawing the rest from reference TRBV7-2 and TRBJ1-2, the complete variable domain is GAGVSQSPSNKVTEKGKDVELRCDPISGHTALYWYRQSLGQGLEFLIYFQGNSAPDKSGLPSDRFSAERTGGSVSTLTIQRTQQEDSAVYLCASSPLRGGPYYGYTFGSGTRLTVV.

CDR3: CASSARNRGTDTQYF. The DNA for the CDR3 is TGTGCCAGCAGTGCCCGTAACAGGGGGACAGATACGCAGTATTTT. The V and J genes are TRBV6-5 and TRBJ2-3; the match to TRBD1 covers 8 bases. Germline V lookup: CDR1 MNHEY, CDR2 SVGAGI. The CDR3 loop spans 15 amino acids. With V trimmed by 5 bases and J by 3 bases, 7 bases remained unmatched.

J is TRBJ2-1 and V is TRBV9, with 9 bases aligning to TRBD2. The CDR3 length is 16 residues. V was pared by 2 bases and J by 2 bases, with 5 bases of the junction left unmatched. Germline assignment: CDR1 SGDLS and CDR2 YYNGEE. CDR3 sequence reads: CASSVISGGTYNEQFF. CDR3 sequence (DNA): TGTGCCAGCAGCGTTATTAGCGGGGGCACCTACAATGAGCAGTTCTTC.

This clone was seen a single time. CDR3 loop: CASSEGASSGNTIYF. CDR3 nucleotide sequence: TGTGCCAGCAGTGAAGGGGCCAGCTCTGGAAACACCATATATTTT. The rearrangement uses TRBV6-1 and TRBJ1-3; D gene ambiguous. The CDR3 contains 15 residues. Germline CDR1 MNHNS, CDR2 SASEGT. Trimming removed 1 base at V and 0 bases at J, with 7 bases between.

The genes are TRBV9 and TRBJ1-1; D is uncertain. The CDR3 runs 14 residues. Trimming pared 5 bases from V and 11 bases from J, leaving 22 bases between. From germline, CDR1 is SGDLS and CDR2 YYNGEE. DNA of the CDR3: TGTGCCAGCAGTGCCTCGACCGGGCCGCTGGGCGCTTTCTTT. Translation: CASSASTGPLGAFF.

The genes are TRBV6-5 and TRBJ1-2; no clear D. V was cut by 6 bases and J by 6 bases, with 8 bases left in between. The CDR3 is made up of 11 amino acids. Germline V gives CDR1 MNHEY, CDR2 SVGAGI. This CDR3 reads CASSPLDGYTF. The CDR3 DNA is TGTGCCAGCAGCCCTCTAGATGGCTACACCTTC.

The chain links TRBV2 to TRBJ2-7; maybe TRBD1 (5 bases). Germline V gene lookup returns CDR1 SNHLY and CDR2 FYNNEI. There are 15 residues in the CDR3. Trimming took 6 bases from V and 0 from J, leaving 15 bases between them. The CDR3 region has the DNA TGTGCCAGCAGACTCACTACAGGATACTCCTACGAGCAGTACTTC. Translated: CASRLTTGYSYEQYF.

The V gene is TRBV5-1, the J gene TRBJ1-1; 9 bases are a match to TRBD1. CDR1 is SGHRS and CDR2 is YFSETQ in the germline V gene. V shed 5 bases and J 5 bases; nucleotides not matched to a gene: 7. This CDR3 region has 14 residues. The CDR3 bases are TGCGCCAGCAGTTCTGGACAGGGGTGGACTGAAGCTTTCTTT. It is translated as CASSSGQGWTEAFF.

The chain uses TRBV9 and TRBJ2-3; D is uncertain. The CDR3 length is 13 residues. Germline values: CDR1 SGDLS, CDR2 YYNGEE. Trimming took off 4 bases at V and 5 bases at J, with 11 bases between the two ends. CDR3 loop: CASSILSVDTQYF. CDR3 bases: TGTGCCAGCAGCATCCTCTCAGTAGATACGCAGTATTTT.

The chain joins TRBV18 to TRBJ1-1; a possible D gene is TRBD1 (6 bases). CDR1 is KGHSH, CDR2 LQKENI, per germline. The V and J ends lost 5 bases and 2 bases respectively, with 12 bases between them. The CDR3 runs to 14 residues. CDR3 region: CASSVQGENTEAFF. DNA of the CDR3: TGTGCCAGCTCAGTACAGGGAGAAAACACTGAAGCTTTCTTT.

This clone came up once. V and J are TRBV2 and TRBJ1-5; D might be TRBD1 (5 bases). The CDR3 sequence is 14 residues long. Deletions cut 8 bases from V and 2 bases from J, with 13 bases between. CDR1 and CDR2 from the germline V gene are SNHLY and FYNNEI. The CDR3 region is CASGGIARNQPQHF. CDR3 bases: TGTGCCAGCGGGGGAATAGCGCGCAATCAGCCCCAGCATTTT.

The chain couples TRBV2 to TRBJ1-5, with a tentative D call TRBD1 (5 bases). V gave up 6 bases and J gave up 2 bases, with 20 bases separating them. CDR1 and CDR2 (germline): SNHLY, FYNNEI. CDR3 length: 17 residues. CDR3 sequence: CASRGFGGRRGNQPQHF. CDR3 nucleotides: TGTGCCAGCAGGGGCTTCGGGGGTCGGCGGGGCAATCAGCCCCAGCATTTT.

This sequence joins TRBV27 and TRBJ1-5; 12 bases align to TRBD1. With V trimmed by 5 bases and J by 3 bases, 2 bases remained unmatched. The CDR3 has 15 residues. Germline V gene lookup returns CDR1 MNHEY and CDR2 SMNVEV (reference sequence). DNA of the CDR3: TGTGCCAGCAGTAGGGACAGGGGGCTCAATCAGCCCCAGCATTTT. This translates into CASSRDRGLNQPQHF.

This clone was recorded only once. The V call is TRBV18, the J call TRBJ1-2; no reliable D call. Germline loops: CDR1 KGHSH, CDR2 LQKENI. The CDR3 contains 18 residues. Trimming cost V 2 bases and J 3 bases, with 22 bases left between them. CDR3 protein: CASSPNLADPPHYYGYTF. The CDR3 bases are TGTGCCAGCTCACCAAACCTAGCGGACCCTCCGCATTACTATGGCTACACCTTC. Using reference TRBV18 and TRBJ1-2 for the parts outside the CDR3, the full variable domain is NAGVMQNPRHLVRRRGQEARLRCSPMKGHSHVYWYRQLPEEGLKFMVYLQKENIIDESGMPKERFSAEFPKEGPSILRIQQVVRGDSAAYFCASSPNLADPPHYYGYTFGSGTRLTVV.

This clone has just one count. This sequence joins TRBV7-3 and TRBJ2-1, with unresolved D. The CDR3 runs to 13 residues. Per germline, CDR1 SGHTA and CDR2 FQGTGA. V lost 3 bases to trimming and J lost 6 bases, with 9 bases between them. Here the CDR3 DNA reads TGTGCCAGCAGCTTTAATCCAACCAATGAGCAGTTCTTC. This codes for CASSFNPTNEQFF.